The next 6 T cell receptor beta chains were all read from a single sample in a study of T cell repertoires in cytomegalovirus infection. TCRdb re-called the reads through MiXCR, storing one row per CDR3 protein. The table lists 300,000 to 400,000 distinct CDR3 sequences, 15% to 20% of them singletons. Sequencing was done on a sample of PBMCs. The receptors were gathered from a human donor in good health (CMV status not recorded). Some clones in this sample may be carry-over from other donors' samples.

The rearrangement uses TRBV19 and TRBJ1-1, with D hard to call. Germline V lookup: CDR1 LNHDA, CDR2 SQIVND (reference sequence). The CDR3 consists of 16 residues. With 5 bases removed from V and 0 bases from J, the gap between germline ends came to 16 bases. CDR3 DNA: TGTGCCAGTAGTTTACCACGGGATCATATGAACACTGAAGCTTTCTTT. This sequence encodes CASSLPRDHMNTEAFF.

A few counts support this clonotype. J is TRBJ2-7 and V is TRBV6-1; D is unclear. Germline V lookup: CDR1 MNHNS, CDR2 SASEGT. The CDR3 runs 14 residues. V was trimmed by 4 bases and J by 0 bases, leaving 10 bases between them. Here the CDR3 reads CASSAAGPSYEQYF. The CDR3, as DNA: TGTGCCAGCAGTGCCGCCGGTCCCTCCTACGAGCAGTACTTC.

This clonotype was seen ten or more times. The gene calls are TRBV12-3 or TRBV12-4 and TRBJ1-1, with 8 bases identical to TRBD1. The CDR3 covers 17 residues. The V segment lost 6 bases and the J segment 0 bases; nucleotides outside the gene matches: 12. The DNA of the CDR3 is TGTGCCAGCAGCTTTAGACAGGGGCAACGGGTGAACACTGAAGCTTTCTTT. It translates to CASSFRQGQRVNTEAFF.

DNA of the CDR3: TGTGCCAGCAGCTTAAATCACAATGAAGCTTTCTTT. It is translated as CASSLNHNEAFF. This chain links TRBV7-6 with TRBJ1-1; D not certain. V gave up 2 bases and J gave up 7 bases, with 8 bases separating them. CDR3 length: 12 amino acids. Germline V gene sequence: CDR1 SGHVS, CDR2 FNYEAQ.

This clonotype has just a few counts. V and J are TRBV6-2 or TRBV6-3 and TRBJ2-3, with a possible D match to TRBD1 (5 bases). V was pared by 6 bases and J by 3 bases, with 10 bases between. The CDR3 loop spans 13 amino acids. Germline V gene sequence: CDR1 MNHEY, CDR2 SVGEGT. CDR3 DNA: TGTGCCAGCAGGAAAGGGGAAACAGATACGCAGTATTTT. This sequence encodes CASRKGETDTQYF.

This clonotype was observed at least ten times. V and J are TRBV28 and TRBJ2-3, with D perhaps being TRBD1 or TRBD2 (5 bases each). The ends were cut back, 2 bases at V and 0 bases at J, with 9 bases in the middle. The germline CDR1 and CDR2 sequences are MDHEN and SYDVKM. This CDR3 has 15 amino acids. The CDR3 loop reads CASSLGGASTDTQYF. CDR3 sequence (DNA): TGTGCCAGCAGTTTAGGGGGTGCGAGCACAGATACGCAGTATTTT.